The 28 T cell receptor beta chains below all came from one sample that was sequenced in a study of blood T cell repertoires in COVID-19. This table comes from immunoSEQ multiplex PCR, and its TCRdb copy is limited to in-frame clones, with some not included. The sample comprises about 150,000 clones, about 86% of which are singletons, and 8% to 9% rests with the top ten. The sample taken for sequencing was peripheral blood. These receptors were obtained from a woman aged 50 to 60 with active or convalescent COVID-19.

This sequence joins TRBV27 and TRBJ1-6; tentatively, D is TRBD1 (6 bases). CDR3 length equals 14 residues. Germline CDR1 reads MNHEY; CDR2 reads SMNVEV (reference sequence). The V gene lost 6 bases and the J gene lost 8 bases, with 14 bases spanning the gap. As DNA, the CDR3 is TGTGCCAGCAGCGTACAGGGCTTTGATTCACCCCTCCACTTT. It is translated as CASSVQGFDSPLHF.

This chain connects TRBV5-5 to TRBJ1-3; 9 bases are a match to TRBD1. Germline values: CDR1 SGHKS, CDR2 YYEKEE (reference sequence). The CDR3 extends over 17 amino acids. V trimming: 4 bases; J trimming: 3 bases; junction bases outside the gene matches: 11. CDR3 bases: TGTGCCAGCAGCCCCGAACCTACAGGGGGCAGTGGAAACACCATATATTTT. Translated, it gives CASSPEPTGGSGNTIYF.

The V and J genes are TRBV11-3 and TRBJ1-5; 7 positions match TRBD1. Germline V gene data show CDR1 as SGHNT and CDR2 as YENEEA. With V trimmed by 5 bases and J by 3 bases, 16 bases remained unmatched. The CDR3 is 18 residues long. Written as DNA, the CDR3 is TGTGCCAGCAGCCTCCCCGTACAGGGGACCTCCCTCAATCAGCCCCAGCATTTT. Amino acid sequence: CASSLPVQGTSLNQPQHF.

The gene calls are TRBV18 and TRBJ1-1; 7 bases align to TRBD1. The CDR3 has 13 amino acids. The ends lost 1 base at V and 7 bases at J; junction bases unmatched: 3. Per germline, CDR1 KGHSH and CDR2 LQKENI. CDR3 region: CASSPRRDSEAFF. In DNA form, the CDR3 reads TGTGCCAGCTCACCACGCAGGGACAGTGAAGCTTTCTTT.

V gene TRBV25-1 combines with J gene TRBJ1-1; TRBD1 matches at 7 bases. The J segment lost 11 bases and the V segment lost 5 bases, leaving 8 bases of the junction unmatched. Germline CDR1 reads MGHDK; CDR2 reads SYGVNS. The CDR3 length is 12 residues. The CDR3 bases are TGTGCCAGCAGTACGATGACAGGGAGGGCTTTCTTT. Translating gives CASSTMTGRAFF.

The chain combines TRBV7-6 with TRBJ2-5; perhaps TRBD2 as D (5 bases). CDR1 is SGHVS, CDR2 FNYEAQ, per germline. V was shortened by 3 bases and J by 2 bases, with 13 bases between the two germline ends. The CDR3 has 15 amino acids. CDR3 nucleotides: TGTGCCAGCAGCTTGATGACTACCGCACAAGAGACCCAGTACTTC. Its protein is CASSLMTTAQETQYF.

This clone was seen only once. V gene TRBV4-3 combines with J gene TRBJ1-1, with D unresolved. Germline assignment: CDR1 LGHNA and CDR2 YSLEER. The CDR3 sequence is 15 residues long. V was clipped by 0 bases and J by 4 bases, with 12 bases between them. The CDR3 nucleotides are TGCGCCAGCAGCCAAGATATCACCCCGGGCACTGAAGCTTTCTTT. Its translation: CASSQDITPGTEAFF.

The chain employs TRBV9 and TRBJ2-1; D might be TRBD2 (6 bases). The CDR3 is made up of 15 amino acids. V lost 2 bases to trimming and J lost 6 bases, with 15 bases between them. In germline, CDR1 is SGDLS, CDR2 YYNGEE. Here the CDR3 DNA reads TGTGCCAGCAGCGTTCAGGGAGGTAGCGTCAATGAGCAGTTCTTC. It codes for CASSVQGGSVNEQFF.

V usage is TRBV7-3 and J usage is TRBJ2-3; D remains unclear. Looked up from germline, CDR1 is SGHTA and CDR2 is FQGTGA. V was clipped by 5 bases and J by 0 bases, with 9 bases between them. This CDR3 has 14 amino acids. CDR3 sequence reads: CASSPGSSTDTQYF. As DNA, the CDR3 is TGTGCCAGCAGCCCCGGGTCCAGCACAGATACGCAGTATTTT.

Only one count was recorded for this clone. This chain links TRBV21-1 with TRBJ1-1. TRBV21-1 is shown as a pseudogene. The CDR3 extends over 13 amino acids. DNA of the CDR3: TGTGCCAGCAGCTCAACGGGGAACACTGAAGCTTTCTTT. This sequence encodes CASSSTGNTEAFF.

The chain combines TRBV6-2 or TRBV6-3 with TRBJ1-2; TRBD1 matches at 8 bases. The CDR3 sequence is 14 residues long. Trimming cost V 4 bases and J 8 bases; bases outside gene matches: 9. Germline V gene lookup returns CDR1 MNHEY and CDR2 SVGEGT. CDR3 region: CASSWDRTSRGYTF. The CDR3 DNA follows: TGTGCCAGCAGTTGGGACAGGACCTCCCGAGGCTACACCTTC.

V is TRBV28 and J is TRBJ1-5, with 8 positions matching TRBD1. V lost 7 bases to trimming and J lost 1 base; unmatched junction nucleotides: 9. This CDR3 region has 16 residues. The germline gives CDR1 MDHEN, CDR2 SYDVKM. CDR3 nucleotide sequence: TGTGCCAGCAACTACCGGACAGGGCTCAGCAATCAGCCCCAGCATTTT. It yields the protein CASNYRTGLSNQPQHF.

The genes are TRBV12-5 and TRBJ1-1; weak D call: TRBD1 (6 bases). This CDR3 has 12 residues. In germline, CDR1 is LGHNT, CDR2 FRNRAP. V was cut by 6 bases and J by 7 bases, with 12 bases left in between. CDR3 protein: CASGYRQDEAFF. DNA of the CDR3: TGTGCTAGTGGGTATCGACAGGATGAAGCTTTCTTT.

The V and J genes are TRBV30 and TRBJ2-3, with TRBD2 as a possible D gene (5 bases). Trimming shortened V by 3 bases and J by 1 base, and 14 bases separated the two germline ends. Germline-derived CDR1 and CDR2 are GTSNPN and SVGIG (reference sequence). CDR3 length equals 15 residues. The CDR3 here is CAWRLSGGRTDTQYF. The CDR3 nucleotides read TGTGCCTGGAGACTTTCGGGCGGGCGCACAGATACGCAGTATTTT. Variable domain in full (rest from reference TRBV30 and TRBJ2-3): SQTIHQWPATLVQPVGSPLSLECTVEGTSNPNLYWYRQAAGRGLQLLFYSVGIGQISSEVPQNLSASRPQDRQFILSSKKLLLSDSGFYLCAWRLSGGRTDTQYFGPGTRLTVL.

The rearrangement uses TRBV21-1 and TRBJ2-3; the table's D call TRBD2 went unverified against the DNA. TRBV21-1 is noted as a pseudogene. The CDR3 runs 19 residues. The CDR3 region is CASSKKGTAGGPGTDTQYF. The CDR3 region has the DNA TGTGCCAGCAGCAAAAAGGGGACGGCGGGGGGGCCGGGCACAGATACGCAGTATTTT.

The chain combines TRBV18 with TRBJ2-7; 7 bases fit TRBD2. CDR1 is KGHSH, CDR2 LQKENI, per germline. The CDR3 extends over 14 amino acids. With V trimmed by 6 bases and J by 6 bases, 11 bases remained unmatched. This CDR3 is CASSPPSGGGEQYF. The CDR3 nucleotides are TGTGCCAGCTCCCCCCCCAGTGGGGGGGGCGAGCAGTACTTC.

The rearrangement joins TRBV2 to TRBJ2-5, with 11 positions matching TRBD2. Germline V gene lookup returns CDR1 SNHLY and CDR2 FYNNEI. The CDR3 loop spans 14 amino acids. The trim removed 7 bases at V and 3 bases at J, leaving 4 bases unmatched. The CDR3 sequence is CASTETSGKETQYF. In DNA, the CDR3 is TGTGCCAGCACCGAGACTAGCGGGAAAGAGACCCAGTACTTC.

The chain combines TRBV27 with TRBJ1-1; 8 bases align to TRBD1. CDR1 is MNHEY, CDR2 SMNVEV, per germline (reference sequence). The junction had 3 bases not matched to a gene; V was cut back by 3 bases and J by 0 bases. The CDR3 runs 15 residues. DNA for the CDR3: TGTGCCAGCAGTTTTACAGGGGGTATGAACACTGAAGCTTTCTTT. This sequence encodes CASSFTGGMNTEAFF.

V is TRBV28 and J is TRBJ1-2; TRBD1 matches 8 bases. There are 12 residues in the CDR3. Germline CDR1 and CDR2: MDHEN and SYDVKM. V shed 6 bases and J 8 bases; nucleotides not matched to a gene: 5. The DNA for the CDR3 is TGTGCCAGCAGGGACAGGGTGGACGGCTACACCTTC. The encoded protein is CASRDRVDGYTF.

CDR3 coding DNA: TGTGCCAGCAGCTTTGGACAGGGGTATGAAAAACTGTTTTTT. This sequence encodes CASSFGQGYEKLFF. The V call is TRBV5-8, the J call TRBJ1-4; 9 bases match TRBD1. The CDR3 spans 14 residues. V lost 2 bases and J lost 6; bases outside the gene matches: 2. Germline V CDR1 and CDR2: SGHTS, YDEGEE.

The gene calls are TRBV10-3 and TRBJ2-6; TRBD1 agrees at 7 bases. The CDR3 contains 19 residues. The V gene end was trimmed by 2 bases and the J gene end by 2 bases; junction bases not matched to a gene: 12. Per germline, CDR1 ENHRY and CDR2 SYGVKD. DNA for the CDR3: TGTGCCATCAGTGAGCCCCTGACAGGGTTATTGGCTGGGGCCAACGTCCTGACTTTC. This gives the protein CAISEPLTGLLAGANVLTF.

The genes are TRBV28 and TRBJ2-7, with D maybe TRBD2 (5 bases). Germline values: CDR1 MDHEN, CDR2 SYDVKM. CDR3 length: 13 residues. Between the trimmed V and J ends, which lost 10 bases and 3 bases, there was a span of 16 bases. CDR3 sequence reads: CATGVSGIYEQYF. For the CDR3, the DNA is TGTGCCACCGGAGTAAGCGGTATCTACGAGCAGTACTTC.

The rearrangement uses TRBV7-2 and TRBJ1-2, with TRBD1 matching over 9 bases. The CDR3 contains 15 residues. V trimming: 5 bases; J trimming: 3 bases; junction bases outside the gene matches: 7. CDR1 is SGHTA, CDR2 FQGNSA, per germline. As DNA, the CDR3 is TGTGCCAGCAGCCGGGACAGGGCCCTCGACTATGGCTACACCTTC. Translating it yields CASSRDRALDYGYTF.

This chain uses TRBV2 with TRBJ2-3; no reliable D call. CDR1 SNHLY and CDR2 FYNNEI come from the germline V gene. CDR3 length equals 12 residues. V was clipped by 6 bases and J by 4 bases, with 8 bases between them. The CDR3 loop reads CASRREADTQYF. CDR3 sequence (DNA): TGTGCCAGCAGGAGAGAAGCAGATACGCAGTATTTT.

This chain links TRBV29-1 with TRBJ2-2; D is perhaps TRBD2 (6 bases). CDR3 length equals 11 residues. Deletions cut 4 bases from V and 6 bases from J, with 6 bases between. Germline lookup yields CDR1 SQVTM and CDR2 ANQGSEA. CDR3 protein: CSVGGAGELFF. Here the CDR3 DNA reads TGCAGCGTTGGGGGGGCCGGGGAGCTGTTTTTT.

The chain couples TRBV24-1 to TRBJ2-1; 9 positions agree with TRBD1. Trimming cost V 7 bases and J 4 bases; bases outside gene matches: 10. The CDR3 has 16 residues. Germline CDR1 KGHDR, CDR2 SFDVKD. The CDR3 nucleotides read TGTGCCACCAGCCAAACAGGGACAGGGTTTTACAATGAGCAGTTCTTC. Amino acids: CATSQTGTGFYNEQFF.

This clone showed up just once. The V gene is TRBV27, the J gene TRBJ1-5, with 10 bases matching TRBD1. Germline V gene lookup returns CDR1 MNHEY and CDR2 SMNVEV (reference sequence). The CDR3 consists of 18 residues. J gave up 5 bases and V 6 bases, and 16 bases lay outside the gene matches. Here the CDR3 reads CASSPAGTGVICYQPQHF. CDR3 DNA sequence: TGTGCCAGCAGCCCCGCCGGGACAGGGGTAATATGTTATCAGCCCCAGCATTTT.

The J gene is TRBJ1-4, the V gene TRBV19; D uncertain. CDR1 LNHDA and CDR2 SQIVND come from the germline V gene (reference sequence). Deletions cut 5 bases from V and 5 bases from J, with 21 bases between. This CDR3 spans 17 amino acids. CDR3 nucleotide sequence: TGTGCCAGTAGTCGAGTTCCCAGCTCACGGGGAAATGAAAAACTGTTTTTT. Amino acid sequence: CASSRVPSSRGNEKLFF.